This is a list of T cell receptor beta chains from one sample in a study of neurological immune-mediated disorders. TCRdb processed the 5' RACE reads anew with MiXCR; each CDR3 protein has one entry. The data contain fewer than 25,000 distinct CDR3 sequences, about 12% of them singletons. Sequencing was performed on PBMCs. Receptor source: a woman aged 55-70 years with HTLV-1-associated myelopathy (HAM/TSP). CDR3s include the opening cysteine and the closing phenylalanine or tryptophan. The order of the fields is J gene, V gene, D gene, clone size, CDR3 protein, CDR3 DNA. A D gene is named only where the DNA matches it firmly. Only part of the rows carry a size: once, few, many, or a class if the clone is expanded.

TRBJ1-1,TRBV5-1,TRBD1,many,CASSLGQGAYMNTEAFF,TGCGCCAGCAGCTTGGGCCAGGGGGCTTATATGAACACTGAAGCTTTCTTT
TRBJ2-4,TRBV4-1,NA,NA,CASSQEGGAKNIQYF,TGCGCCAGCAGCCAGGAAGGGGGAGCCAAAAACATTCAGTACTTC
TRBJ2-7,TRBV5-1,NA,many,CASSTLDRSYEQYF,TGCGCCAGCAGCACCCTGGACAGATCCTACGAGCAGTACTTC
TRBJ1-4,TRBV27,NA,many,CASSFSGYEKLFF,TGTGCCAGCAGTTTTTCAGGGTATGAAAAACTGTTTTTT
TRBJ1-5,TRBV20-1,NA,many,CSARVGPSAQHF,TGCAGTGCCAGAGTTGGCCCATCGGCCCAGCATTTT
TRBJ2-7,TRBV7-2,NA,few,CASSSAGPQFPSVQYF,TGTGCCAGCAGCTCGGCGGGACCGCAATTCCCTTCGGTACAGTACTTC
TRBJ2-3,TRBV5-1,NA,many,CASSLVDTGTDTQYF,TGCGCCAGCAGCTTGGTGGACACCGGCACAGATACGCAGTATTTT
TRBJ2-7,TRBV5-1,NA,medium-sized,CASSLQPDWGYEQYF,TGCGCCAGCAGCCTACAGCCCGACTGGGGGTACGAGCAGTACTTC
TRBJ2-1,TRBV20-1,TRBD2,NA,CSALLPAGVNNEQFF,TGCAGTGCCCTCCTGCCGGCGGGGGTAAACAATGAGCAGTTCTTC
TRBJ1-5,TRBV12-3/TRBV12-4,TRBD1,many,CASRAGTDFSNQPQHF,TGTGCCAGCAGGGCCGGGACAGACTTTAGCAATCAGCCCCAGCATTTT
TRBJ2-3,TRBV24-1,TRBD2,many,CATGTRRSTDTQYF,TGTGCCACCGGGACTAGGCGAAGCACAGATACGCAGTATTTT
TRBJ1-2,TRBV3-1,TRBD1,many,CASSHVGQGGYGYTF,TGTGCCAGCAGCCACGTCGGACAGGGGGGCTATGGCTACACCTTC
TRBJ1-5,TRBV7-8,TRBD1,many,CASRGQTNQPQHF,TGTGCCAGCAGGGGACAGACTAATCAGCCCCAGCATTTT
TRBJ1-1,TRBV12-3/TRBV12-4,NA,many,CASSFGQGSTEAFF,TGTGCCAGCAGTTTCGGGCAGGGAAGTACTGAAGCTTTCTTT
TRBJ2-7,TRBV28,NA,few,CASSYREGGAQHRAEQYF,TGTGCCAGCAGTTATAGGGAGGGGGGAGCACAACATAGGGCCGAGCAGTACTTC
TRBJ1-1,TRBV9,NA,many,CASSKVQGGTEAFF,TGTGCCAGCAGCAAAGTTCAGGGAGGCACTGAAGCTTTCTTT
TRBJ2-1,TRBV7-2,TRBD2,few,CASSSLAGAGYEQFF,TGTGCCAGCAGCTCATTAGCGGGGGCCGGGTATGAGCAGTTCTTC
TRBJ2-7,TRBV24-1,TRBD1,many,CATSDPPGQGSGEQYF,TGTGCCACCAGTGATCCTCCGGGACAGGGGAGTGGCGAGCAGTACTTC
TRBJ2-3,TRBV29-1,NA,many,CSTSTDTQYF,TGCAGCACCAGCACAGATACGCAGTATTTT
TRBJ1-5,TRBV24-1,NA,many,CATSPAGKPQHF,TGTGCCACCAGCCCCGCGGGGAAGCCCCAGCATTTT
TRBJ2-1,TRBV5-4,TRBD2,many,CASSPPPVAGGGTYNEQFF,TGTGCCAGCAGCCCACCCCCGGTAGCGGGGGGGGGAACATACAATGAGCAGTTCTTC
TRBJ2-4,TRBV25-1,NA,NA,CASRGVGIQYF,TGTGCCAGCAGGGGGGTGGGCATTCAGTACTTC
TRBJ2-5,TRBV6-2/TRBV6-3,NA,many,CASSAWDYQETQYF,TGTGCCAGCAGTGCTTGGGACTACCAAGAGACCCAGTACTTC
TRBJ2-5,TRBV5-6,TRBD1,medium-sized,CASSLKAGGQETQYF,TGTGCCAGCAGCTTGAAGGCAGGGGGCCAAGAGACCCAGTACTTC
TRBJ2-5,TRBV20-1,NA,many,CSARDPSNF,TGCAGTGCTAGAGACCCGTCGAACTTC
TRBJ1-3,TRBV5-4,NA,NA,CASSLDRSSGNTIYF,TGTGCCAGCAGCTTGGACAGGAGCTCTGGAAACACCATATATTTT
TRBJ2-7,TRBV5-1,NA,NA,CASSLAQGSWGLVSEQYF,TGCGCCAGCAGCTTGGCCCAAGGTAGCTGGGGGCTGGTTTCCGAGCAGTACTTC